One TCR beta chain is described in this entry. Its antigen is still unknown. This sample was included in a study of Ad26.COV2.S vaccination and SARS-CoV-2 variants. As to treatment: about 20 received Ad26.COV2.S at low or high dose, single or two shots; a few received placebo; per-sample allocation not given. Day 63 after the first vaccine or placebo injection was the time point for sampling. General observations from the study: In TCR breadth and depth analyses, total T cell responses may have been underestimated.

Sequencing used immunoSEQ multiplex PCR; TCRdb keeps in-frame clones, though not all of them. The table lists around 380,000 clones, approximately 90% of them singletons. The sequence came from a person between 18 and 60 years old who received the Ad26.COV2.S COVID-19 vaccine or a placebo. The sequencing here drew on peripheral blood, taken in a trial of Ad26.COV2.S vaccine versus placebo.

CDR3 loop: CASSSYGGELFF. CDR3 DNA sequence: TGTGCCAGCAGCTCTTATGGCGGGGAGCTGTTTTTT. V and J are TRBV7-2 and TRBJ2-2, with D hard to call. Trimming left V 4 bases short and J 7 bases short, with 7 bases between. Germline V gene data show CDR1 as SGHTA and CDR2 as FQGNSA. This CDR3 is 12 amino acids long.